These 24 T cell receptor beta chains originate from one sample sequenced in a study of T cell responses to AZD1222 COVID-19 vaccine. The method was immunoSEQ multiplex PCR; TCRdb's version includes in-frame clones alone and lacks a portion of them. The table lists roughly 150,000 clones, about nine tenths of them singletons. Sequences were derived from peripheral blood, sampled on day 0 of AZD1222 vaccination. The origin of the receptors is an adult in good health.

This clone was seen a handful of times. This sequence joins TRBV6-2 or TRBV6-3 and TRBJ2-3; D unresolved. From germline, CDR1 is MNHEY and CDR2 SVGEGT. CDR3 length: 14 amino acids. V was pared by 3 bases and J by 3 bases, with 10 bases between. The CDR3 DNA is TGTGCCAGCAGTTATCTTATTAGGACAGATACGCAGTATTTT. Its translation: CASSYLIRTDTQYF.

This clone appeared a few times. CDR3 sequence reads: CASSRTAYEQYF. DNA for the CDR3: TGTGCCAGTAGCAGGACAGCCTACGAGCAGTACTTC. This chain joins TRBV19 and TRBJ2-7, with TRBD1 as a possible D gene (6 bases). Trimming removed 6 bases from V and 2 bases from J, with 8 bases in between. Germline values: CDR1 LNHDA, CDR2 SQIVND (reference sequence). The CDR3 runs 12 residues.

This clone came up a few times. V gene TRBV28 combines with J gene TRBJ1-2; 7 nucleotides match TRBD1. The CDR3 consists of 16 residues. Losses at the gene ends were 5 bases for V and 0 bases for J; bases not matched to a gene: 9. Germline V lookup: CDR1 MDHEN, CDR2 SYDVKM. As DNA, the CDR3 is TGTGCCAGCAGTCTGGACAGGAGGGGTGCTAACTATGGCTACACCTTC. Encoded protein: CASSLDRRGANYGYTF.

This clone occurred a few times. This chain links TRBV29-1 with TRBJ1-1; D is possibly TRBD1 (5 bases). Trimming pared 3 bases from V and 2 bases from J, leaving 7 bases between. The germline V gene encodes CDR1 SQVTM and CDR2 ANQGSEA. CDR3 length equals 12 residues. The CDR3 here is CSVEQGNTEAFF. CDR3 nucleotide sequence: TGCAGCGTTGAGCAGGGAAACACTGAAGCTTTCTTT.

V is TRBV7-9 and J is TRBJ1-4; no firm D call. V shed 6 bases and J shed 2 bases, with 13 bases lying between them. The CDR3 spans 15 residues. Germline V gene lookup returns CDR1 SEHNR and CDR2 FQNEAQ (reference sequence). CDR3 region: CASRGILGTNEKLFF. CDR3 DNA: TGTGCCAGCAGAGGCATCTTGGGCACTAATGAAAAACTGTTTTTT.

The gene calls are TRBV19 and TRBJ1-2; 10 positions agree with TRBD1. J lost 2 bases, V lost 8 bases, and 14 bases had no gene match. This CDR3 has 17 residues. From germline, CDR1 is LNHDA and CDR2 SQIVND (reference sequence). The CDR3 DNA sequence: TGTGCCAGTGAACCGGGGGACAGGGGAAGGGTGAACTATGGCTACACCTTC. Translated: CASEPGDRGRVNYGYTF.

The chain employs TRBV21-1 and TRBJ1-6; the D call in the table, TRBD1, was not verified against the DNA. TRBV21-1 is noted as a pseudogene. The CDR3 is 18 amino acids. CDR3 nucleotide sequence: TGTGCCAGCAGCCTTCCCGGGGACAGGGGGCGGTATAATTCACCCCTCCACTTT. Translated, it gives CASSLPGDRGRYNSPLHF.

V and J are TRBV15 and TRBJ1-5; D is unclear. The CDR3 has 14 residues. V lost 5 bases and J 2 bases, leaving 10 bases between the germline ends. CDR1 and CDR2 (germline): LNHNV, YYDKDF (reference sequence). CDR3 coding DNA: TGTGCCACCAGCCCTTCGAGAGGCAATCAGCCCCAGCATTTT. It codes for CATSPSRGNQPQHF.

The genes are TRBV5-1 and TRBJ2-7, with TRBD2 as a possible D gene (6 bases). The germline V gene has CDR1 SGHRS and CDR2 YFSETQ. Trimming took off 5 bases at V and 3 bases at J, with 21 bases between the two ends. The CDR3 is 16 residues long. The chain's CDR3 is CASSRTTSRGGYEQYF. The CDR3 DNA sequence: TGCGCCAGCAGTCGAACCACTTCAAGGGGAGGCTACGAGCAGTACTTC. The full variable domain, completed using reference TRBV5-1 and TRBJ2-7, is KAGVTQTPRYLIKTRGQQVTLSCSPISGHRSVSWYQQTPGQGLQFLFEYFSETQRNKGNFPGRFSGRQFSNSRSEMNVSTLELGDSALYLCASSRTTSRGGYEQYFGPGTRLTVT.

This clone occurred once. The V and J genes are TRBV7-8 and TRBJ2-7; 11 bases line up with TRBD1. The ends lost 5 bases at V and 7 bases at J; junction bases unmatched: 7. Germline V lookup: CDR1 SGHVS, CDR2 FQNEAQ. The CDR3 totals 14 residues. DNA of the CDR3: TGTGCCAGCAGCGAAGGGACAGGGGGGCCGGAGCAGTACTTC. As protein: CASSEGTGGPEQYF.

The chain combines TRBV7-8 with TRBJ2-2; the match to TRBD2 covers 10 bases. V lost 6 bases, J lost 5 bases, and 3 bases stayed unmatched. CDR1 and CDR2 from the germline V gene are SGHVS and FQNEAQ. The CDR3 contains 14 residues. The CDR3 is CASRLTSGTGELFF. Here the CDR3 DNA reads TGTGCCAGCAGGTTGACTAGCGGGACCGGGGAGCTGTTTTTT.

This chain joins TRBV28 and TRBJ2-1, with a possible D match to TRBD1 (5 bases). Germline CDR1 reads MDHEN; CDR2 reads SYDVKM. Trimming stripped 3 bases from V and 9 bases from J, with 12 bases between. This CDR3 is 13 amino acids long. The DNA for the CDR3 is TGTGCCAGCAGTTTTTTCAGGGAAGGTGAGCAGTTCTTC. Translated, it gives CASSFFREGEQFF.

In its sample, this clone was seen a few times. The chain has TRBV27 and TRBJ2-1, with 7 bases matching TRBD2. The V gene end was trimmed by 3 bases and the J gene end by 7 bases; junction bases not matched to a gene: 6. Germline values: CDR1 MNHEY, CDR2 SMNVEV (reference sequence). The CDR3 has 14 residues. Written as DNA, the CDR3 is TGTGCCAGCAGTTTTATCAGCGGGGAGAATGAGCAGTTCTTC. It codes for CASSFISGENEQFF.

This rearrangement joins TRBV28 to TRBJ1-3; D is perhaps TRBD1 (5 bases). The CDR3 contains 14 residues. Germline CDR1 and CDR2: MDHEN and SYDVKM. Trimming stripped 2 bases from V and 2 bases from J, with 7 bases between. The CDR3 DNA sequence: TGTGCCAGCAGTTTAAGGGGAGCTGGAAACACCATATATTTT. It specifies CASSLRGAGNTIYF.

The V and J genes are TRBV24-1 and TRBJ2-2; no firm D call. Germline CDR1 reads KGHDR; CDR2 reads SFDVKD. CDR3 length: 14 amino acids. The V and J ends lost 5 bases and 1 base respectively, with 7 bases between them. CDR3 in amino acids: CATSVPENTGELFF. DNA for the CDR3: TGTGCCACCAGTGTTCCAGAGAACACCGGGGAGCTGTTTTTT.

V gene TRBV9 combines with J gene TRBJ1-4; no clear D. V was trimmed by 4 bases and J by 8 bases, leaving 15 bases between them. Germline V gene sequence: CDR1 SGDLS, CDR2 YYNGEE. The CDR3 is 14 residues long. The chain's CDR3 is CASSPDHRMEKLFF. The CDR3 DNA follows: TGTGCCAGCAGCCCCGACCATAGGATGGAAAAACTGTTTTTT. Drawing the rest from reference TRBV9 and TRBJ1-4, the complete variable domain is DSGVTQTPKHLITATGQRVTLRCSPRSGDLSVYWYQQSLDQGLQFLIQYYNGEERAKGNILERFSAQQFPDLHSELNLSSLELGDSALYFCASSPDHRMEKLFFGSGTQLSVL.

The chain combines TRBV27 with TRBJ1-5, with 9 bases matching TRBD1. The CDR3 is 16 amino acids. Germline values: CDR1 MNHEY, CDR2 SMNVEV (reference sequence). Trimming cost V 5 bases and J 3 bases; bases outside gene matches: 8. The CDR3: CASSISGTGNNQPQHF. Here the CDR3 DNA reads TGTGCCAGCAGTATAAGCGGGACAGGGAACAATCAGCCCCAGCATTTT.

DNA for the CDR3: TGTGCCAGTAGTATCGCGGGGGCGAACACCGGGGAGCTGTTTTTT. This encodes CASSIAGANTGELFF. This chain uses TRBV19 with TRBJ2-2, with 7 positions matching TRBD2. This CDR3 has 15 residues. V was pared by 3 bases and J by 0 bases, with 1 base of the junction left unmatched. Germline loops: CDR1 LNHDA, CDR2 SQIVND (reference sequence).

V gene TRBV7-6 combines with J gene TRBJ1-6; 7 bases are shared with TRBD1. The CDR3 extends over 16 amino acids. Looked up from germline, CDR1 is SGHVS and CDR2 is FNYEAQ. V lost 7 bases and J lost 4; bases outside the gene matches: 10. The CDR3 DNA is TGTGCCAGCACCCAGGGGGGACAAGGATATAATTCACCCCTCCACTTT. Encoded protein: CASTQGGQGYNSPLHF.

This clone was observed once. The chain recombines TRBV5-1 with TRBJ1-3; D is uncertain. Trimming left V 3 bases short and J 0 bases short, with 13 bases between. CDR3 length: 16 residues. Germline V gene data show CDR1 as SGHRS and CDR2 as YFSETQ. The CDR3 DNA reads as TGCGCCAGCAGCTGGGAGGCAGTCAACTCTGGAAACACCATATATTTT. Translated: CASSWEAVNSGNTIYF. Full variable domain (missing parts from reference TRBV5-1 and TRBJ1-3): KAGVTQTPRYLIKTRGQQVTLSCSPISGHRSVSWYQQTPGQGLQFLFEYFSETQRNKGNFPGRFSGRQFSNSRSEMNVSTLELGDSALYLCASSWEAVNSGNTIYFGEGSWLTVV.

The J gene is TRBJ2-3, the V gene TRBV7-3; D is possibly TRBD2 (5 bases). CDR1 and CDR2 (germline): SGHTA, FQGTGA. The length of the CDR3 is 14 residues. V was pared by 2 bases and J by 4 bases, with 10 bases between. CDR3 sequence (DNA): TGTGCCAGCAGCTTATCACGGGGTGCAGATACGCAGTATTTT. It encodes CASSLSRGADTQYF. Filled out from reference TRBV7-3 and TRBJ2-3, the complete variable domain reads GAGVSQTPSNKVTEKGKYVELRCDPISGHTALYWYRQSLGQGPEFLIYFQGTGAADDSGLPNDRFFAVRPEGSVSTLKIQRTERGDSAVYLCASSLSRGADTQYFGPGTRLTVL.

This clone showed up just once. The chain employs TRBV3-1 (or the pseudogene TRBV3-2) and TRBJ1-1; D unclear. Trimming took 3 bases from V and 5 from J, leaving 19 bases between them. Germline V gene lookup returns CDR1 LGHDT and CDR2 YNNKEL (reference sequence). The length of the CDR3 is 16 residues. The DNA of the CDR3 is TGTGCCAGCAGCCAGGCCACTACGGGGATGGGGACTGAAGCTTTCTTT. It encodes CASSQATTGMGTEAFF.

The chain recombines TRBV29-1 with TRBJ1-2; D unclear. The germline CDR1 and CDR2 sequences are SQVTM and ANQGSEA. V lost 8 bases, J lost 4 bases, and 17 bases lay in between. The CDR3 is made up of 13 amino acids. CDR3 protein: CSLLEGEGYGYTF. The DNA of the CDR3 is TGCAGCCTCCTGGAGGGTGAGGGCTATGGCTACACCTTC.

A single count supports this clone. This chain uses TRBV3-1 (or the pseudogene TRBV3-2) with TRBJ2-2, with D tentatively TRBD2 (5 bases). Trimming cost V 4 bases and J 6 bases, with 9 bases left between them. The CDR3 loop spans 13 amino acids. Germline CDR1 and CDR2: LGHDT and YNNKEL (reference sequence). The DNA for the CDR3 is TGTGCCAGCAGCCGGGAGATCGCCGGGGAGCTGTTTTTT. Its protein is CASSREIAGELFF.